A selection of T cell receptor beta chains follows, all from one sample in a study of cytomegalovirus exposure and HLA in healthy donors. TCRdb's copy holds only in-frame clones and misses some; the assay was immunoSEQ multiplex PCR. The top ten clones hold 1.9% of a sample with 150,000 to 200,000 clones, 75% to 90% of them seen once. The material sequenced was PBMCs. All receptors derive from a human donor in good health. The CDR3 runs from the conserved cysteine through the conserved F or W. D genes are given only for firm matches. The size entry is marked missing in some rows and otherwise reads once, few, many or a size class.

D | J | V | length | size | CDR3 | DNA
. | TRBJ1-1 | TRBV7-9 | 14 | . | CASSLADTYTEAFF | TGTGCCAGCAGCTTAGCTGACACTTACACTGAAGCTTTCTTT
. | TRBJ1-1 | TRBV5-1 | 14 | . | CASSANLQDTEAFF | TGCGCCAGCAGCGCCAATCTACAGGACACTGAAGCTTTCTTT
TRBD1 | TRBJ1-2 | TRBV4-1 | 15 | . | CASSQPTTGDYGYTF | TGCGCCAGCAGCCAACCCACGACAGGGGACTATGGCTACACCTTC
. | TRBJ1-3 | TRBV7-9 | 15 | . | CASSLGGSTGNTIYF | TGTGCCAGCAGCTTAGGAGGCAGCACTGGAAACACCATATATTTT
. | TRBJ2-2 | TRBV10-1 | 16 | . | CASSNDQLGPTGELFF | TGCGCCAGCAGCAACGACCAACTAGGGCCCACCGGGGAGCTGTTTTTT
TRBD2 | TRBJ2-1 | TRBV6-1 | 14 | few | CASRLAGINNEQFF | TGTGCCAGTCGACTAGCGGGGATTAACAATGAGCAGTTCTTC
TRBD1 | TRBJ2-1 | TRBV6-5 | 14 | . | CATIHLTGNNEQFF | TGTGCCACTATTCACCTGACAGGGAACAATGAGCAGTTCTTC
TRBD1 | TRBJ1-5 | TRBV4-3 | 17 | . | CASSQAPSDRGRQPQHF | TGCGCCAGCAGCCAAGCTCCGTCGGACAGGGGCAGGCAGCCCCAGCATTTT
TRBD2 | TRBJ2-2 | TRBV9 | 15 | . | CASSALAGEHGELFF | TGTGCCAGCAGCGCACTAGCGGGGGAACACGGGGAGCTGTTTTTT
TRBD2 | TRBJ2-7 | TRBV12-5 | 15 | . | CASGSGSSGGVEQYF | TGTGCTAGTGGTTCCGGCAGTAGCGGGGGGGTCGAGCAGTACTTC
TRBD1 | TRBJ1-2 | TRBV4-3 | 17 | . | CASSQRPGTASIYGYTF | TGCGCCAGCAGCCAACGTCCCGGGACAGCTAGCATCTATGGCTACACCTTC
. | TRBJ1-1 | TRBV15 | 13 | . | CATSRDRNTEAFF | TGTGCCACCAGCAGAGATCGGAACACTGAAGCTTTCTTT
TRBD1 | TRBJ2-1 | TRBV29-1 | 16 | . | CSVVTPGQGAENEQFF | TGCAGCGTCGTGACGCCGGGACAGGGGGCTGAAAATGAGCAGTTCTTC
. | TRBJ2-2 | TRBV6-5 | 15 | . | CASRRRQQGPGELFF | TGTGCCAGCAGGCGACGTCAACAGGGCCCCGGGGAGCTGTTTTTT
TRBD2 | TRBJ2-3 | TRBV11-2 | 18 | . | CASSHRLAGGISTDTQYF | TGTGCCAGCAGCCATCGACTAGCGGGGGGTATTAGCACAGATACGCAGTATTTT